This TCR beta chain emerged from a study of blood T cells in healthy people across ages. Extraction of total RNA produced a minimum of 6 micrograms from each sample. This clonotype was observed a single time. Antigen unknown. With a J-beta primer mix and a sample-barcoded 5' primer, a second PCR ran 7 to 11 cycles. TCRdb re-derived calls from the 5' RACE reads in MiXCR, one entry per CDR3 protein. Of hundreds of thousands of distinct CDR3 sequences listed, under 55% are singletons. The study's findings and limits: Long-lived and aged donors differed, with more naive CD4+ cells and higher diversity in the long-lived.

This receptor was identified in an elderly man in good health. The sequencing input was blood.

The CDR3 coding sequence is TGCAGTGCTAGGAAAGCGGGAGGCCGGGATGAGCAGTTCTTC. This sequence encodes CSARKAGGRDEQFF. The rearrangement joins TRBV20-1 to TRBJ2-1, with 9 positions matching TRBD2. This CDR3 region has 14 residues. J gave up 8 bases and V 3 bases, and 8 bases lay outside the gene matches. The germline gives CDR1 DFQATT, CDR2 SNEGSKA (reference sequence).